The 21 T cell receptor beta chains presented below share a single source sample, sequenced in a study of blood T cells in healthy people across ages. A second PCR of 7 to 11 cycles used a sample-barcoded 5' primer and a J-beta primer mix. TCRdb re-called the 5' RACE reads with MiXCR, one entry per CDR3 protein. The sample includes some 1,800,000 distinct CDR3 sequences, roughly 43% seen only once; the top ten take roughly 24%. The source material was blood. The receptors were gathered from a human donor in good health.

This clonotype was seen a few times. The gene calls are TRBV5-6 and TRBJ2-3; D is unresolved. The germline V gene encodes CDR1 SGHDT and CDR2 YYEEEE. The V end lost 3 bases, the J end lost 4 bases, and 12 bases lay between the germline ends. The CDR3 runs to 14 residues. The CDR3 nucleotides are TGTGCCAGCAGCTCGTGGTTAGAAGCAGATACGCAGTATTTT. Amino acid sequence: CASSSWLEADTQYF.

The table lists this clonotype with a few counts. This chain connects TRBV25-1 to TRBJ2-7; D gene unclear. Germline CDR1 and CDR2: MGHDK and SYGVNS. The CDR3 runs to 12 residues. Trimming shortened V by 4 bases and J by 10 bases, and 14 bases separated the two germline ends. Here the CDR3 DNA reads TGTGCCAGCAGTGTGGAAGGAGAGGCCCAGTACTTC. Translating it yields CASSVEGEAQYF.

The chain uses TRBV5-1 and TRBJ2-5; no reliable D call. Trimming took 4 bases from V and 1 from J, leaving 11 bases between them. Germline-derived CDR1 and CDR2 are SGHRS and YFSETQ. CDR3 size: 14 residues. This CDR3 reads CASSQSWVQETQYF. Written as DNA, the CDR3 is TGCGCCAGCAGCCAGTCATGGGTCCAAGAGACCCAGTACTTC.

The genes are TRBV3-1 and TRBJ2-6; D not certain. Trimming cost V 0 bases and J 0 bases, with 6 bases left between them. The V gene's germline CDR1 is LGHDT and CDR2 YNNKEL (reference sequence). This CDR3 has 16 residues. In nucleotides, the CDR3 is TGTGCCAGCAGCCAAGATTTTGGCTCTGGGGCCAACGTCCTGACTTTC. Translation: CASSQDFGSGANVLTF.

The chain is built from TRBV12-3 or TRBV12-4 and TRBJ1-2; TRBD1 matches 8 bases. Trimming cost V 6 bases and J 4 bases; bases outside gene matches: 10. This CDR3 has 15 amino acids. CDR3 nucleotides: TGTGCCAGCAGCACAGGACAGGGTGAAGGCTATGGCTACACCTTC. Translation: CASSTGQGEGYGYTF.

This clonotype has a handful of counts. The CDR3, as DNA: TGTGCCAGCAGCGCCCGTGACGAGCAGTACTTC. Residues: CASSARDEQYF. V is TRBV21-1 and J is TRBJ2-7. TRBV21-1 is labeled a pseudogene. The CDR3 contains 11 residues.

The V and J genes are TRBV29-1 and TRBJ2-7; D not certain. The germline V gene has CDR1 SQVTM and CDR2 ANQGSEA. V lost 2 bases, J lost 1 base, and 9 bases lay in between. This CDR3 is built from 13 residues. The DNA of the CDR3 is TGCAGCGTTGAAAGGTTAGGGTCCTACGAGCAGTACTTC. It codes for CSVERLGSYEQYF.

The chain uses TRBV7-6 and TRBJ2-5; 7 bases agree with TRBD2. The junction had 3 bases not matched to a gene; V was cut back by 4 bases and J by 4 bases. Germline V gene data show CDR1 as SGHVS and CDR2 as FNYEAQ. The CDR3 loop spans 13 amino acids. The CDR3 region has the DNA TGTGCCAGCAGCTCCGCGGGAGCAGAGACCCAGTACTTC. The encoded protein is CASSSAGAETQYF.

The V and J genes are TRBV7-2 and TRBJ2-1, with D possibly TRBD2 on 6 matching bases. CDR1 SGHTA and CDR2 FQGNSA come from the germline V gene. The CDR3 sequence is 13 residues long. V lost 1 base and J lost 9, with 10 bases in between. The CDR3 coding sequence is TGTGCCAGCAGCTTAGGAGGGAGGTGTGAGCAGTTCTTC. Protein product: CASSLGGRCEQFF.

The rearrangement joins TRBV9 to TRBJ1-2; 9 nucleotides agree with TRBD1. V gave up 0 bases and J gave up 2 bases; unmatched junction bases: 2. The CDR3 consists of 15 residues. From germline, CDR1 is SGDLS and CDR2 YYNGEE. CDR3 in DNA: TGTGCCAGCAGCGTAGCGGGACAGGGAAACTATGGCTACACCTTC. It specifies CASSVAGQGNYGYTF.

The gene calls are TRBV2 and TRBJ1-2; D remains ambiguous. This CDR3 has 12 residues. Trimming removed 3 bases at V and 2 bases at J, with 4 bases between. Germline V gene data show CDR1 as SNHLY and CDR2 as FYNNEI. As DNA, the CDR3 is TGTGCCAGCAGTGAGGAGAACTATGGCTACACCTTC. As protein: CASSEENYGYTF.

Only a few counts were recorded for this clonotype. The chain is built from TRBV12-3 or TRBV12-4 and TRBJ1-4, with D hard to call. This CDR3 contains 14 residues. The V gene lost 4 bases and the J gene lost 5 bases, with 11 bases spanning the gap. CDR3 nucleotides: TGTGCCAGCAGTTCCGGGATACTCAATGAAAAACTGTTTTTT. The encoded protein is CASSSGILNEKLFF.

The chain recombines TRBV6-2 or TRBV6-3 with TRBJ1-2, with unresolved D. From germline, CDR1 is MNHEY and CDR2 SVGEGT. V dropped 6 bases and J dropped 2 bases, with 10 bases sitting between them. CDR3 length equals 13 residues. The chain's CDR3 is CASREDPNYGYTF. CDR3 coding DNA: TGTGCCAGCAGAGAAGACCCGAACTATGGCTACACCTTC.

The rearrangement joins TRBV13 to TRBJ1-1, with a possible D match to TRBD1 (5 bases). The CDR3 runs 15 residues. Deletions cut 1 base from V and 1 base from J, with 10 bases between. Germline CDR1 and CDR2: PRHDT and FYEKMQ (reference sequence). The CDR3 sequence: CASSLDRLTNTEAFF. The CDR3 DNA is TGTGCCAGCAGCTTAGACAGGTTGACGAACACTGAAGCTTTCTTT.

J is TRBJ1-1 and V is TRBV5-6; D is uncertain. Deletions cut 4 bases from V and 5 bases from J, with 12 bases between. Germline V gives CDR1 SGHDT, CDR2 YYEEEE. This CDR3 comprises 13 residues. This CDR3 reads CASSPSTGTEAFF. CDR3 in DNA: TGTGCCAGCAGCCCCTCTACCGGGACTGAAGCTTTCTTT.

This clonotype occurred a few times. The chain recombines TRBV20-1 with TRBJ1-2; 7 positions match TRBD1. The germline CDR1 and CDR2 sequences are DFQATT and SNEGSKA (reference sequence). This CDR3 is 14 amino acids long. Trimming at V came to 0 bases and at J to 4 bases, leaving 5 bases not matched to a gene. The CDR3 nucleotides read TGCAGTGCTAGAGATAGGGGGCTGGTCTATGGCTACACCTTC. It yields the protein CSARDRGLVYGYTF.

DNA of the CDR3: TGCAGTGCTAGACCAGGGAGTGAGACCCAGTACTTC. It specifies CSARPGSETQYF. This sequence joins TRBV20-1 and TRBJ2-7, with D perhaps matching TRBD1 or TRBD2 (5 bases each). The DNA end favors TRBJ2-5, so the J call may be wrong. The CDR3 is 12 residues long. Germline V gene data show CDR1 as DFQATT and CDR2 as SNEGSKA (reference sequence).

This chain links TRBV5-1 with TRBJ1-4; D is possibly TRBD1 (5 bases). The CDR3 runs 15 residues. Trimming shortened V by 2 bases and J by 8 bases, and 16 bases separated the two germline ends. Germline V lookup: CDR1 SGHRS, CDR2 YFSETQ. The CDR3 region has the DNA TGCGCCAGCAGCTTTGACCAGGGAGGGGAAGAAAAACTGTTTTTT. Protein: CASSFDQGGEEKLFF.

The V call is TRBV27, the J call TRBJ2-3; 7 bases are shared with TRBD2. This CDR3 spans 15 amino acids. The V gene's germline CDR1 is MNHEY and CDR2 SMNVEV (reference sequence). V gave up 7 bases and J gave up 4 bases; unmatched junction bases: 11. The CDR3 coding sequence is TGTGCCAGCAAAATTGCCACACGGGGGGCAGATACGCAGTATTTT. It is translated as CASKIATRGADTQYF.

This clonotype appeared a few times. The gene calls are TRBV20-1 and TRBJ1-4, with unresolved D. Germline loops: CDR1 DFQATT, CDR2 SNEGSKA (reference sequence). The CDR3 loop spans 16 amino acids. V lost 3 bases, J lost 4 bases, and 18 bases lay in between. The CDR3 nucleotides read TGCAGTGCTAGGGACTCTGGGCCCTCCTTTAATGAAAAACTGTTTTTT. Translated, it gives CSARDSGPSFNEKLFF.

The rearrangement joins TRBV7-2 to TRBJ2-1; 7 bases map to TRBD1. CDR3 length: 15 residues. CDR1 is SGHTA and CDR2 is FQGNSA in the germline V gene. J was trimmed by 3 bases and V by 10 bases; bases with no gene match: 12. The CDR3 DNA is TGTGCCACTCGGTTAGGGACAGCCATCTACAATGAGCAGTTCTTC. Its translation: CATRLGTAIYNEQFF.